Listed below are T cell receptor beta chains from one sample, sequenced in a study of blood T cell repertoires in COVID-19. The repertoire was sequenced with immunoSEQ multiplex PCR; TCRdb's copy has only in-frame clones and lacks some. The sample gives 76,000 or so clones, over 75% of which show up once; over 8.5% is in the top ten. Sequenced material: peripheral blood. All receptors come from a man aged 50-59 years with acute or convalescent COVID-19. CDR3s include the opening cysteine and the closing phenylalanine or tryptophan. The D gene is left open where the match is weak. Rows may omit the clone size; those that give it use once, few, many or a size class.

clone size	D gene	J gene	V gene	CDR3 DNA	CDR3 protein
.	TRBD2	TRBJ2-5	TRBV7-9	TGTGCCAGCAGCTTAGGGGCCCGGGGGAGGGGTCAAGAGACCCAGTACTTC	CASSLGARGRGQETQYF
.	.	TRBJ1-2	TRBV28	TGTGCCAGCAGTTTAATGGGGGGGGCGCTGAGAGGCTACACCTTC	CASSLMGGALRGYTF
.	.	TRBJ2-3	TRBV4-2	TGTGCCAGCAGCCAAGATGGCTCCCTAGATACGCAGTATTTT	CASSQDGSLDTQYF
.	TRBD2	TRBJ2-1	TRBV6-5	TGTGCCACCTCTCACCGGGACTATCAAAACAATGAGCAGTTCTTC	CATSHRDYQNNEQFF
.	TRBD2	TRBJ2-1	TRBV9	TGTGCCAGCAGCCCCACTAGCGCTTCCTACAATGAGCAGTTCTTC	CASSPTSASYNEQFF
once	.	TRBJ2-3	TRBV29-1	TGCAGCGTTGAAGGGCTGGGAGGATTCGGGAATACGCAGTATTTT	CSVEGLGGFGNTQYF
.	TRBD1	TRBJ2-7	TRBV19	TGTGCCAGTAGTTCGACAGGGGGCTACGAGCAGTACTTC	CASSSTGGYEQYF
.	TRBD1	TRBJ1-4	TRBV4-3	TGCGCCAGCAGCCAAGATGGAGGGGGCTTTGAAAAACTGTTTTTT	CASSQDGGGFEKLFF
.	TRBD2	TRBJ2-7	TRBV27	TGTGCCAGCAGAGTACTAGCGGGAGAGACCTACGAGCAGTACTTC	CASRVLAGETYEQYF
.	.	TRBJ1-1	TRBV11-2	TGTGCCAGCAGCCCCCAGGTTCGGGGCACTGAAGCTTTCTTT	CASSPQVRGTEAFF
.	.	TRBJ1-4	TRBV7-9	TGTGCCAGCAGCTCCCGTATTTTCCCAGGGGAAGGAAAACTGTTTTTT	CASSSRIFPGEGKLFF
.	TRBD2	TRBJ2-3	TRBV19	TGTGCCAGTAGTATAGCGGGGGGGCCGCCAGATACGCAGTATTTT	CASSIAGGPPDTQYF
once	TRBD1	TRBJ1-1	TRBV9	TGTGCCAGCAGCGTAGGGGACAGGCCTAACACTGAAGCTTTCTTT	CASSVGDRPNTEAFF
few	.	TRBJ1-1	TRBV7-9	TGTGCCAGCAGCTCGGAGGGAGGGCGACTAGGCACTGAAGCTTTCTTT	CASSSEGGRLGTEAFF
.	.	TRBJ1-2	TRBV7-2	TGTGCCAGCAGCTTAGGGGAGGGGGGCTATGGCTACACCTTC	CASSLGEGGYGYTF
.	.	TRBJ2-1	TRBV11-3	TGTGCCAGCAGCTTGGGCGGGTACTCCTACAATGAGCAGTTCTTC	CASSLGGYSYNEQFF
.	TRBD1	TRBJ1-6	TRBV18	TGTGCCAGCTCACCAAAAGGGACGGGACAGGGTGATTCACCCCTCCACTTT	CASSPKGTGQGDSPLHF
once	TRBD1	TRBJ1-1	TRBV19	TGTGCCAGTACCAGGGGGCTTCGGAACACTGAAGCTTTCTTT	CASTRGLRNTEAFF
.	.	TRBJ1-6	TRBV12-3/TRBV12-4	TGTGCCAGCAGCTCCGGAGGTAATTCACCCCTCCACTTT	CASSSGGNSPLHF
.	TRBD2	TRBJ2-5	TRBV5-4	TGTGCCAGCAGCTTGGGGACTAGCGGGGGCCCCGGGTACTTC	CASSLGTSGGPGYF
.	.	TRBJ2-7	TRBV11-2	TGTGCCAGCAGCTTAGGGTTAGCGGCCTACGAGCAGTACTTC	CASSLGLAAYEQYF
.	.	TRBJ1-3	TRBV7-8	TGTGCCAGCAGCTTAGCGGGAGCTGGAAACACCATATATTTT	CASSLAGAGNTIYF
.	TRBD1	TRBJ1-1	TRBV7-9	TGTGCCAGCAGCTTAACTACAGGGGTCGAAGCTTTCTTT	CASSLTTGVEAFF
.	.	TRBJ2-3	TRBV18	TGTGCCAGCTCGGACCAGGGCCCTGGCACAGATACGCAGTATTTT	CASSDQGPGTDTQYF
.	.	TRBJ1-1	TRBV6-6	TGTGCCAGCAGTGTTGTTAGCACTGAAGCTTTCTTT	CASSVVSTEAFF
once	.	TRBJ1-1	TRBV7-2	TGTGCCAGCAGCGTTCAGGGGAACACTGAAGCTTTCTTT	CASSVQGNTEAFF
few	TRBD1	TRBJ1-2	TRBV24-1	TGTGCCACCAGTGAGGGAGGGACAGGGGGTAACTATGGCTACACCTTC	CATSEGGTGGNYGYTF
.	.	TRBJ1-5	TRBV7-9	TGTGCCAGCAGCTTAGCGCAGGGTCCCAATCAGCCCCAGCATTTT	CASSLAQGPNQPQHF
.	.	TRBJ2-7	TRBV2	TGTGCCAGCAGTGAAGGGACACTCAAAATAGCCTACGAGCAGTACTTC	CASSEGTLKIAYEQYF
.	TRBD1	TRBJ1-2	TRBV19	TGTGCCACCGGGACAGGGGTCGGCTACACCTTC	CATGTGVGYTF
.	TRBD2	TRBJ2-7	TRBV7-2	TGTGCCAGCAGCTCTCCGTCTAGCGGGACATTCGAGCAGTACTTC	CASSSPSSGTFEQYF
.	TRBD2	TRBJ2-5	TRBV5-1	TGCGCCAGCAGGGCGTCACTAGCGGGACAAGAGACCCAGTACTTC	CASRASLAGQETQYF
.	TRBD1	TRBJ1-5	TRBV27	TGTGCCAGCAGACTCACGACAGGGTGGGGTCAGCCCCAGCATTTT	CASRLTTGWGQPQHF
.	.	TRBJ1-3	TRBV6-4	TGTGCACATCTTGGGGGCCAGGACGCCATATATTTT	CAHLGGQDAIYF
.	TRBD1	TRBJ2-1	TRBV11-2	TGTGCCAGCAGCTTAAGGGGGCTCCTTTACAATGAGCAGTTCTTC	CASSLRGLLYNEQFF
.	.	TRBJ1-5	TRBV11-3	TGTGCCAGCAGCTTGAACAGGTGCAATCAGCCCCAGCATTTT	CASSLNRCNQPQHF
.	.	TRBJ1-6	TRBV5-1	TGCGCCAGCAGCCTAACCGGGCTTCGTCGCGGGGGTAATTCACCCCTCCACTTT	CASSLTGLRRGGNSPLHF
.	TRBD1	TRBJ1-1	TRBV6-6	TGTGCCAGCCTCCAGTCCGGACAGGTGAACACTGAAGCTTTCTTT	CASLQSGQVNTEAFF
.	.	TRBJ2-7	TRBV5-6	TGTGCCAGCAGCTTTAGGAGAATGACCTCCTACGAGCAGTACTTC	CASSFRRMTSYEQYF
.	.	TRBJ1-4	TRBV27	TGTGCCAGCAGTCCCCAGACAGTAACTAATGAAAAACTGTTTTTT	CASSPQTVTNEKLFF
.	.	TRBJ2-1	TRBV4-1	TGCGCCAGCAGCCAGCAGGGGGGACAGTTCTTC	CASSQQGGQFF
few	TRBD2	TRBJ2-2	TRBV3-1/TRBV3-2	TGTGCCAGCAGCCAAGAACTAGCGGGTACGAACACCGGGGAGCTGTTTTTT	CASSQELAGTNTGELFF
.	.	TRBJ2-5	TRBV7-2	TGTGCCAGCAGCGGAAGAGGTGGGCAAGAGACCCAGTACTTC	CASSGRGGQETQYF
.	.	TRBJ2-1	TRBV7-3	TGTGCCAGCAGCTCCGCTTGGAGCAATGAGCAGTTCTTC	CASSSAWSNEQFF
.	.	TRBJ2-2	TRBV28	TGTGCCAGCAGTTTGCCTAGCGGGGAGCTGTTTTTT	CASSLPSGELFF
.	.	TRBJ1-1	TRBV27	TGTGCCAGCAGCCTCAGGGTTTCAATAGGCACTGAAGCTTTCTTT	CASSLRVSIGTEAFF
.	TRBD1	TRBJ1-5	TRBV28	TGTGCCAGCAGTAACGACAGGGTATCAAGTCAGCCCCAGCATTTT	CASSNDRVSSQPQHF
.	TRBD2	TRBJ2-3	TRBV19	TGTGCCACCATCGGACCTAGCGGATATACGCAGTATTTT	CATIGPSGYTQYF
.	.	TRBJ2-3	TRBV10-1	TGCGCCAGCAGTGAGTTGAGCTCCCTTGGCACAGATACGCAGTATTTT	CASSELSSLGTDTQYF
.	TRBD2	TRBJ2-7	TRBV7-6	TGTGCCAGCAGCCGCGGACTAGCGGGAGGAATGAGCTCCTACGAGCAGTACTTC	CASSRGLAGGMSSYEQYF
.	.	TRBJ2-5	TRBV9	TGTGCCAGCAGCGTAGATGGTAGCGGCCAAGAGACCCAGTACTTC	CASSVDGSGQETQYF
.	.	TRBJ1-2	TRBV6-2/TRBV6-3	TGTGCCAGCAGTTACTCGAATCGGTACTATGGCTACACCTTC	CASSYSNRYYGYTF
.	.	TRBJ1-1	TRBV6-6	TGTGCCAGCAGTTACTCGGGGGGGATCATGAACACTGAAGCTTTCTTT	CASSYSGGIMNTEAFF
.	.	TRBJ2-7	TRBV27	TGTGCCAGCAGTCCTGGGGATGGGGAGTACGAGCAGTACTTC	CASSPGDGEYEQYF
.	TRBD1	TRBJ1-6	TRBV6-1	TGTGCCAGCAGTGAAGAGGCCCCGGGACAGGGTTTTGGGAATTCACCCCTCCACTTT	CASSEEAPGQGFGNSPLHF
.	.	TRBJ2-2	TRBV5-4	TGTGCCAGCAGCTTGGGTCTAGAGACGAACACCGGGGAGCTGTTTTTT	CASSLGLETNTGELFF
.	.	TRBJ2-3	TRBV4-3	TGCGCCAGCAGCCAATTCGTCGTTCGGGAAAAGACAGATACGCAGTATTTT	CASSQFVVREKTDTQYF
.	.	TRBJ1-2	TRBV20-1	TGCAGTGCTAACAGGGACTATGGCTACACCTTC	CSANRDYGYTF
.	.	TRBJ1-6	TRBV14	TGTGCCAGCAGCCAAGGACAGGCCTGGGGTTCACCCCTCCACTTT	CASSQGQAWGSPLHF